Each of the 2 T cell receptor beta chains below was sequenced from the same sample in a study of shared clonotypes between healthy human individuals. TCRdb's table, derived via immunoSEQ multiplex PCR, lists solely in-frame clones and lacks some. The data contain some 2.1 million clones, about 95% of them singletons. It was CD45RO-negative cells, positively selected for CCR7, that made up naive CD8 cells, with terminally differentiated effector memory CD45RA+ cells excluded. Sequencing used naive CD8+ T cells sorted from blood. Receptor source: a man aged 18 to 29 in good health.

CDR3 region: CAISAMGLAGGPDGELFF. The CDR3 nucleotides are TGTGCCATCAGTGCTATGGGACTAGCGGGAGGGCCGGACGGGGAGCTGTTTTTT. The V call is TRBV10-3, the J call TRBJ2-2; 16 positions match TRBD2. The germline gives CDR1 ENHRY, CDR2 SYGVKD. There are 18 residues in the CDR3. The V gene end was trimmed by 4 bases and the J gene end by 7 bases; junction bases not matched to a gene: 9.

The chain is built from TRBV7-6 and TRBJ1-4, with unresolved D. The CDR3 sequence is 16 residues long. Between the trimmed V and J ends, which lost 2 bases and 0 bases, there was a span of 10 bases. Germline assignment: CDR1 SGHVS and CDR2 FNYEAQ. The CDR3 sequence is CASSLIPEATNEKLFF. In DNA, the CDR3 is TGTGCCAGCAGCTTAATTCCAGAGGCAACTAATGAAAAACTGTTTTTT.